This is a list of T cell receptor beta chains from one sample in a study of human T cells and chemical hapten exposure. MiXCR, run by TCRdb on the 5' RACE reads, gives a single entry per CDR3 protein. This table holds under 85,000 distinct CDR3 sequences, 6.5% to 8.5% found once. These receptors were obtained from a male donor in good health. CDR3s include the opening cysteine and the closing phenylalanine or tryptophan. Fields, in order: D gene, clone size, J gene, V gene, CDR3 protein, CDR3 DNA. A D gene is named only where the DNA matches it firmly. Not every row has a clone size; where given, it reads once, few, many or a size class.

.,.,TRBJ1-1,TRBV7-9,CASSFGGSTEAFF,TGTGCCAGCAGCTTTGGGGGTTCCACTGAAGCTTTCTTT
.,many,TRBJ2-1,TRBV29-1,CSVEDQGGGKFDEQFF,TGCAGCGTTGAAGATCAGGGGGGAGGGAAGTTCGATGAGCAGTTCTTC
TRBD1,few,TRBJ2-1,TRBV27,CASSILDRSSPNEQFF,TGTGCCAGCAGTATACTGGACAGGTCCTCCCCCAATGAGCAGTTCTTC
TRBD1,.,TRBJ2-1,TRBV3-1,CASSHRTGGTYNEQFF,TGTGCCAGCAGCCATAGGACAGGGGGTACCTACAATGAGCAGTTCTTC
.,few,TRBJ1-5,TRBV20-1,CSARDNRYSNQPQHF,TGCAGTGCTAGAGATAACCGATATAGCAATCAGCCCCAGCATTTT
.,.,TRBJ1-1,TRBV6-5,CASSPRGGSEAFF,TGTGCCAGCAGCCCTCGCGGCGGGTCTGAAGCTTTCTTT
.,many,TRBJ2-7,TRBV4-1,CASSQEGGSDEQYF,TGCGCCAGCAGCCAAGAAGGAGGGTCCGACGAGCAGTACTTC
.,.,TRBJ2-1,TRBV2,CASILSDPPKGQFF,TGTGCCAGCATCCTGTCGGATCCTCCAAAAGGGCAGTTCTTC
.,many,TRBJ1-1,TRBV10-3,CAISESGLPEAFF,TGTGCCATCAGTGAGTCGGGTTTGCCTGAAGCTTTCTTT
.,.,TRBJ1-6,TRBV6-2/TRBV6-3,CASRETYSPLHF,TGTGCCAGCAGGGAAACTTATTCACCCCTCCACTTT
TRBD1,.,TRBJ1-6,TRBV27,CASSFKAPYGTGVNRSYNSPLHF,TGTGCCAGCAGTTTTAAGGCCCCTTACGGGACAGGGGTAAACAGGTCCTATAATTCACCCCTCCACTTT
.,few,TRBJ2-3,TRBV7-9,CASSSRGVGTQYF,TGTGCCAGCAGCTCAAGGGGCGTCGGTACGCAGTATTTT
TRBD1,.,TRBJ2-7,TRBV6-5,CASSYSRTGDYEQYF,TGTGCCAGCAGTTACTCGAGGACAGGGGACTACGAGCAGTACTTC
.,.,TRBJ1-1,TRBV18,CASSPSGHLNTEAFF,TGTGCCAGCTCACCATCTGGACACCTGAACACTGAAGCTTTCTTT
.,few,TRBJ1-3,TRBV7-8,CASSLGISGNTIYF,TGTGCCAGCAGCTTAGGCATCTCTGGAAACACCATATATTTT
.,.,TRBJ1-5,TRBV27,CASSLGRGNQPQHF,TGTGCCAGCAGTTTGGGACGGGGGAATCAGCCCCAGCATTTT
.,.,TRBJ2-2,TRBV7-3,CASSRERHGELFF,TGTGCCAGCAGCCGGGAAAGGCACGGGGAGCTGTTTTTT
.,many,TRBJ2-1,TRBV12-3/TRBV12-4,CASRRGLDNEQFF,TGTGCCAGCAGGCGAGGGTTGGACAATGAGCAGTTCTTC
TRBD2,many,TRBJ2-5,TRBV5-1,CASSLRTSGQTQYF,TGCGCCAGCAGCTTGAGGACTAGCGGGCAGACCCAGTACTTC
.,few,TRBJ2-1,TRBV7-3,CASSLTAGSAAQQFF,TGTGCCAGCAGCTTAACGGCAGGGTCGGCAGCTCAGCAGTTCTTC
.,few,TRBJ1-1,TRBV7-2,CASSLEERTEAFF,TGTGCCAGCAGCTTAGAGGAGCGCACTGAAGCTTTCTTT
TRBD2,few,TRBJ2-3,TRBV20-1,CSARDSLGLAASSTDTQYF,TGCAGTGCTAGAGATAGCCTTGGACTAGCAGCCTCTAGCACAGATACGCAGTATTTT
.,many,TRBJ2-7,TRBV6-6,CASSYPGVDEQYF,TGTGCCAGCAGTTATCCAGGGGTAGACGAGCAGTACTTC